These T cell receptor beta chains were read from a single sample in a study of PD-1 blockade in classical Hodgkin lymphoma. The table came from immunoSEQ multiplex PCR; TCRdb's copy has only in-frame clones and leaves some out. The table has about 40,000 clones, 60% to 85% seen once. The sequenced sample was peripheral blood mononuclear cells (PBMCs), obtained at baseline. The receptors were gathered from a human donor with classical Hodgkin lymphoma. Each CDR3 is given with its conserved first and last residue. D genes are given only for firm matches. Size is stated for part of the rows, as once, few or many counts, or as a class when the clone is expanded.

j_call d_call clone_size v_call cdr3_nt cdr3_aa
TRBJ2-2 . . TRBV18 TGTGCCAGCTCACCGTCGGGGGTCACCGGGGAGCTGTTTTTT CASSPSGVTGELFF
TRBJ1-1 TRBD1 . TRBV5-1 TGCGCCAGCAGCACAGGGGGAGGGTGGGTGAACACTGAAGCTTTCTTT CASSTGGGWVNTEAFF
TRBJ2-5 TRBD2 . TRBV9 TGTGCCAGCAGCGCCAGACTAGCGGGAGCCACGGAGACCCAGTACTTC CASSARLAGATETQYF
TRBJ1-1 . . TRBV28 TGTGCCAGCAGTTTATTCCCTCCCACCAGTCGGGGGAGAGGTGGTGAAGCTTTCTTT CASSLFPPTSRGRGGEAFF
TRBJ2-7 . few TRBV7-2 TGTGCCAGCAGCTTATATAGGTACGAGCAGTACTTC CASSLYRYEQYF
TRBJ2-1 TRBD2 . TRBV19 TGTGCCAGTAGTATCAGGCCTAGCGGGATCGTCAATGAGCAGTTCTTC CASSIRPSGIVNEQFF
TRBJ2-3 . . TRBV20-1 TGCAGTGCTAGACGGCGGAATACGCAGTATTTT CSARRRNTQYF
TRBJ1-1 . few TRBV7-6 TGTGCCAGCAGCCGGGTGATGAACACTGAAGCTTTCTTT CASSRVMNTEAFF
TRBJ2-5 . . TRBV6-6 TGTGCCAGCAGTCGATTCGGACCCTTCCCAAATCACTTC CASSRFGPFPNHF
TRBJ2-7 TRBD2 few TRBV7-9 TGTGCCAGCACCATACGGCCATGGGGAGGGCCCCCTCCAGACGAGCAGTACTTC CASTIRPWGGPPPDEQYF
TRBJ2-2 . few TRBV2 TGTGCCAGCAGGGGCATGGAGGCTCACGGGGAGCTGTTTTTT CASRGMEAHGELFF
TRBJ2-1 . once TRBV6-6 TGTGCCAGCAGTGATGACAATGAGCAGTTCTTC CASSDDNEQFF
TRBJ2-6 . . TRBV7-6 TGTGCCAGCAGCAACAGACCGATCTCTGGGGCCAACGTCCTGACTTTC CASSNRPISGANVLTF
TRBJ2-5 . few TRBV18 TGTGCCAGCACCAAGACAGCCCAAGAGACCCAGTACTTC CASTKTAQETQYF
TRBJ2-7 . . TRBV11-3 TGTGCCAGCAGCCCACGACACGCCGACGAGCAGTACTTC CASSPRHADEQYF
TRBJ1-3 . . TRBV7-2 TGTGCCAGCAGCTTGGGACACCGCTCTGGAAACACCATATATTTT CASSLGHRSGNTIYF
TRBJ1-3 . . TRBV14 TGTGCCAGCAGCCTTCTACAGGGAAACACCATATATTTT CASSLLQGNTIYF
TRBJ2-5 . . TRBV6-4 TGTGCCAGCAGTGACGTGGACCCCCAGTACCAAGAGACCCAGTACTTC CASSDVDPQYQETQYF
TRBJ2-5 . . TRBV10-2 TGCGCCAGCAGCGGAGGGCGCGAGACCCAGTACTTC CASSGGRETQYF
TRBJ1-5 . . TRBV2 TGTGCCAGCAGTGATTGGGGGCCTAGCAATCAGCCCCAGCATTTT CASSDWGPSNQPQHF
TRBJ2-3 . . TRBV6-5 TGTGCCAGCAGTTATCGGGCGGGTGGAGGGGAAGATACGCAGTATTTT CASSYRAGGGEDTQYF
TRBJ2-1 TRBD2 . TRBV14 TGTGCCAGCAGCTTTAGCGGGGATGAGCAGTTCTTC CASSFSGDEQFF
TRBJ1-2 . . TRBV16 TGTGCCAGCAGCCCCTCCGGGAGGTATGGCTACACCTTC CASSPSGRYGYTF
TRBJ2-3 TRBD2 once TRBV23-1 TGCGCCAGCAGTCAACCCGACGCGGGAGAGGCAGATACGCAGTATTTT CASSQPDAGEADTQYF
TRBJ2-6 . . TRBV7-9 TGTGCCAGCACCGAGGGGTTCTCTGGGGCCAACGTCCTGACTTTC CASTEGFSGANVLTF
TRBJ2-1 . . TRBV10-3 TGTGCCATCAGTGATCCGTCCCCCCAGGGGAGGCACTACAATGAGCAGTTCTTC CAISDPSPQGRHYNEQFF
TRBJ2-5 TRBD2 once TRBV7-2 TGTGCCAGCAGCTTAGCCCCTAGCGGGACCGAGACCCAGTACTTC CASSLAPSGTETQYF
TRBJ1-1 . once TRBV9 TGTGCCAGCAGCGTAGTGCCGGTGAGCACTGAAGCTTTCTTT CASSVVPVSTEAFF
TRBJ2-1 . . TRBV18 TGTGCCAGCTCACCGGGGAAAAATGAGCAGTTCTTC CASSPGKNEQFF
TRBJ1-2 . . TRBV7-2 TGTGCCCGAGGTCAGGGGTCTGGCTACACCTTC CARGQGSGYTF
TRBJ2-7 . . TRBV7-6 TGTGCCAGCAGCTGGTCTACGCAATCCTACGAGCAGTACTTC CASSWSTQSYEQYF
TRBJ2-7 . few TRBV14 TGTGCCAGCAGCCAAGATCGAACGGGGACGTACTACGAGCAGTACTTC CASSQDRTGTYYEQYF
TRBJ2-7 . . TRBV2 TGTGCCAGCAACCGAGGAGGAATCTCCGAGCAGTACTTC CASNRGGISEQYF
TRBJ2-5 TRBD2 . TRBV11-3 TGTGCCAGCAGCTTAGATTATATTCTAGCGGGGGGGGAAGAGACCCAGTACTTC CASSLDYILAGGEETQYF